This entry lists 28 T cell receptor beta chains sequenced from one sample in a study of CD8+CD57+ T cells in acquired aplastic anemia. Patients included in sequencing had previously demonstrated CD8+CD57+ cell expansion by flow cytometry. Template material for TCR beta VDJ and CDR3 profiling consisted of genomic DNA. TCRdb processed the reads anew with MiXCR; each CDR3 protein has one entry. The top ten hold approximately 3% of the sample, which has around 150,000 distinct CDR3 sequences, 40% to 50% seen once. The sample was sorted CD4+, CD8+, or CD8+CD57+ T cells (not recorded which) from PBMCs. Receptors originate from a human donor with aplastic anemia.

Many counts were recorded for this clonotype. The rearrangement joins TRBV28 to TRBJ2-7; TRBD2 matches at 8 bases. CDR3 size: 15 residues. In germline, CDR1 is MDHEN, CDR2 SYDVKM. V shed 7 bases, J shed 3 bases, and the junction held 11 bases outside the gene matches. CDR3 nucleotide sequence: TGTGCCAGCACACTTTCCGGGACTAGTGTCTACGAGCAGTACTTC. This gives the protein CASTLSGTSVYEQYF.

Concerning this clonotype: An end of the junction does not agree with germline; a read error may underlie this. The chain links TRBV20-1 to TRBJ1-1; D not resolved. Per the germline V gene, CDR1 is DFQATT and CDR2 is SNEGSKA (reference sequence). The CDR3 spans 14 residues. The CDR3 reads CSARAGSTHTEAFF. DNA of the CDR3: TGCAGTGCTAGAGCGGGGTCTACCCACACCGAAGCTTTCTTT.

The chain couples TRBV20-1 to TRBJ1-2; 8 bases map to TRBD1. From germline, CDR1 is DFQATT and CDR2 SNEGSKA (reference sequence). The CDR3 loop spans 14 amino acids. The trim removed 4 bases at V and 8 bases at J, leaving 12 bases unmatched. CDR3 DNA sequence: TGCAGTGCTACCCCCGGGACAGGCAGAAGGGGCTACACCTTC. Residues: CSATPGTGRRGYTF.

The chain uses TRBV29-1 and TRBJ1-3; D perhaps matches TRBD1 (6 bases). Germline V gene sequence: CDR1 SQVTM, CDR2 ANQGSEA. This CDR3 has 14 residues. V was pared by 5 bases and J by 0 bases, with 11 bases between. Here the CDR3 DNA reads TGCAGCGTTTCAACAGGGAGCTCTGGAAACACCATATATTTT. Amino acids: CSVSTGSSGNTIYF. The full variable domain, with the rest looked up from reference TRBV29-1 and TRBJ1-3, is SAVISQKPSRDICQRGTSLTIQCQVDSQVTMMFWYRQQPGQSLTLIATANQGSEATYESGFVIDKFPISRPNLTFSTLTVSNMSPEDSSIYLCSVSTGSSGNTIYFGEGSWLTVV.

The chain uses TRBV7-8 and TRBJ2-1; 8 bases align to TRBD2. Trimming at V came to 5 bases and at J to 5 bases, leaving 11 bases not matched to a gene. Germline CDR1 reads SGHVS; CDR2 reads FQNEAQ. CDR3 length: 16 residues. The chain's CDR3 is CASSLRIAGTHNEQFF. CDR3 coding DNA: TGTGCCAGCAGCCTTCGGATAGCGGGGACCCACAATGAGCAGTTCTTC.

This clonotype was seen a single time. This clone may be a read error of a much larger clone one base away. The chain is built from TRBV6-5 and TRBJ1-1, with D possibly TRBD1 on 6 matching bases. Looked up from germline, CDR1 is MNHEY and CDR2 is SVGAGI. The CDR3 is 13 residues long. As DNA, the CDR3 is TGTGCCAGCAGTTTCCAACAGGGAACTGACGCTTTCTTT. This translates into CASSFQQGTDAFF.

The chain carries TRBV7-2 and TRBJ2-1, with a weak D call TRBD1 (5 bases). The germline V gene has CDR1 SGHTA and CDR2 FQGNSA. The V end was cut by 5 bases, the J end by 9 bases, with 11 bases between. This CDR3 spans 12 amino acids. Written as DNA, the CDR3 is TGTGCCAGCAGCGCGCAGGGTGCTGAGCAGTTCTTC. Its protein is CASSAQGAEQFF. Filled out from reference TRBV7-2 and TRBJ2-1, the complete variable domain reads GAGVSQSPSNKVTEKGKDVELRCDPISGHTALYWYRQSLGQGLEFLIYFQGNSAPDKSGLPSDRFSAERTGGSVSTLTIQRTQQEDSAVYLCASSAQGAEQFFGPGTRLTVL.

Of note for this clonotype: This could be a read error, since a much larger clone is one nucleotide away. The chain joins TRBV4-1 to TRBJ2-3; D possibly corresponds to TRBD2 (6 bases). CDR1 MGHRA and CDR2 YSYEKL come from the germline V gene. The CDR3 extends over 15 amino acids. V was cut by 4 bases and J by 2 bases, with 13 bases left in between. DNA for the CDR3: TGCGCCAGCAGCCCCTATAGCGGACTCACAGATACGCAGTATTTT. Residues: CASSPYSGLTDTQYF.

Ten or more counts support this clonotype. The chain combines TRBV24-1 with TRBJ2-1; 8 bases line up with TRBD2. Germline CDR1 and CDR2: KGHDR and SFDVKD. With 7 bases clipped from V and 9 bases from J, the junction kept 10 bases outside the gene matches. This CDR3 has 14 amino acids. The CDR3 DNA sequence: TGTGCCACCAGCGTCAGCGGGAGTTCCATTGAGCAGTTCTTC. This encodes CATSVSGSSIEQFF.

This chain connects TRBV2 to TRBJ2-1; 11 nucleotides align to TRBD2. CDR1 is SNHLY, CDR2 FYNNEI, per germline. The CDR3 has 15 residues. With V trimmed by 4 bases and J by 6 bases, 5 bases remained unmatched. This CDR3 is CASSGMTSGINEQFF. In DNA, the CDR3 is TGTGCCAGCAGTGGCATGACTAGCGGGATCAATGAGCAGTTCTTC. The entire variable domain, with the rest obtained from reference TRBV2 and TRBJ2-1, is as follows: EPEVTQTPSHQVTQMGQEVILRCVPISNHLYFYWYRQILGQKVEFLVSFYNNEISEKSEIFDDQFSVERPDGSNFTLKIRSTKLEDSAMYFCASSGMTSGINEQFFGPGTRLTVL.

V is TRBV2 and J is TRBJ1-1; D uncertain. There are 13 residues in the CDR3. The V and J ends lost 1 base and 3 bases respectively, with 6 bases between them. CDR1 is SNHLY and CDR2 is FYNNEI in the germline V gene. The CDR3 is CASSEGVDTEAFF. CDR3 sequence (DNA): TGTGCCAGCAGTGAAGGTGTGGACACTGAAGCTTTCTTT.

This clonotype has at least ten counts. Here the CDR3 reads CASSTPSYEQYF. The DNA for the CDR3 is TGTGCCAGCTCGACGCCATCCTACGAGCAGTACTTC. V and J are TRBV7-2 and TRBJ2-7; no definite D call. This CDR3 comprises 12 residues. V shed 8 bases and J shed 1 base, with 9 bases lying between them. Germline V gene sequence: CDR1 SGHTA, CDR2 FQGNSA.

This chain connects TRBV19 to TRBJ2-4; the D gene is possibly TRBD1 (5 bases). Trimming cost V 2 bases and J 12 bases, with 17 bases left between them. Germline V gives CDR1 LNHDA, CDR2 SQIVND (reference sequence). CDR3 length equals 14 residues. The DNA of the CDR3 is TGTGCCAGTAGTATAATGGGCCGGCAGGACACTCAGTACTTC. It codes for CASSIMGRQDTQYF.

V is TRBV30 and J is TRBJ1-1; D is unresolved. Trimming took off 0 bases at V and 3 bases at J, with 8 bases between the two ends. There are 13 residues in the CDR3. The V gene's germline CDR1 is GTSNPN and CDR2 SVGIG (reference sequence). The CDR3 DNA follows: TGTGCCTGGAGTGTTCTAGTCGACACTGAAGCTTTCTTT. Translation gives CAWSVLVDTEAFF.

The chain joins TRBV4-2 to TRBJ1-1, with D possibly being TRBD1 (5 bases). This CDR3 has 15 amino acids. V was clipped by 0 bases and J by 7 bases, with 15 bases between them. Germline V gene lookup returns CDR1 LGHNA and CDR2 YNFKEQ. The CDR3 protein is CASSQDPRQTIEAFF. The CDR3 bases are TGTGCCAGCAGCCAAGATCCCAGACAGACAATTGAAGCTTTCTTT.

The table lists this clonotype with many counts. This rearrangement joins TRBV6-2 or TRBV6-3 to TRBJ1-5; tentatively, D is TRBD1 (5 bases). V lost 7 bases and J lost 0, with 10 bases in between. Germline lookup yields CDR1 MNHEY and CDR2 SVGEGT. The CDR3 length is 14 residues. The CDR3 DNA sequence: TGTGCCAGCACCAGGGCTGTTAGCAATCAGCCCCAGCATTTT. As protein: CASTRAVSNQPQHF.

The chain combines TRBV9 with TRBJ1-2, with 7 bases matching TRBD1. V lost 2 bases to trimming and J lost 8 bases; unmatched junction nucleotides: 9. The CDR3 totals 14 residues. Per the germline V gene, CDR1 is SGDLS and CDR2 is YYNGEE. The CDR3 DNA is TGTGCCAGCAGCGTTGGGCAGGGGGTAGGCGGCTACACCTTC. Residues: CASSVGQGVGGYTF.

V is TRBV5-1 and J is TRBJ2-7; TRBD1 matches at 7 bases. Germline assignment: CDR1 SGHRS and CDR2 YFSETQ. CDR3 length equals 14 residues. Trimming removed 2 bases from V and 7 bases from J; junction bases left unmatched: 9. The CDR3 DNA sequence: TGCGCCAGCAGCTTAAGGGGTGCGACAGGGGAGCAGTACTTC. Its translation is CASSLRGATGEQYF.

This clonotype was recorded a few times. The chain employs TRBV20-1 and TRBJ2-5; no definite D call. This CDR3 is 12 amino acids long. Trimming took off 3 bases at V and 5 bases at J, with 10 bases between the two ends. The germline V gene encodes CDR1 DFQATT and CDR2 SNEGSKA (reference sequence). The CDR3 coding sequence is TGCAGTGCTAGTCAGCAGTGGGAGACCCAGTACTTC. This codes for CSASQQWETQYF.

Many counts were recorded for this clonotype. The rearrangement uses TRBV6-1 and TRBJ1-6; the D gene is possibly TRBD1 (6 bases). Per germline, CDR1 MNHNS and CDR2 SASEGT. This CDR3 is 13 amino acids long. Trimming took off 6 bases at V and 13 bases at J, with 16 bases between the two ends. CDR3 in DNA: TGTGCCAGCAGCACAGAGGAAGGGGGGCCCCTCCACTTT. Its protein is CASSTEEGGPLHF.

The chain employs TRBV28 and TRBJ2-2; D perhaps matches TRBD2 (6 bases). Trimming stripped 7 bases from V and 7 bases from J, with 16 bases between. Germline V gives CDR1 MDHEN, CDR2 SYDVKM. The CDR3 runs to 14 residues. CDR3 DNA sequence: TGTGCCAGCACCTGGGACTCAGCAAGCGGGGAGCTGTTTTTT. Protein product: CASTWDSASGELFF.

About this clonotype: A read error may explain this, as a much larger clone is one base away. The rearrangement joins TRBV5-6 to TRBJ1-2; 7 bases fit TRBD1. CDR1 and CDR2 from the germline V gene are SGHDT and YYEEEE. V shed 6 bases and J 8 bases; nucleotides not matched to a gene: 16. The CDR3 runs to 15 residues. The CDR3 is CASNMAQGPSGGYTF. The CDR3 nucleotides are TGTGCCAGCAATATGGCACAGGGGCCCTCAGGCGGCTACACCTTC.

This clonotype occurred many times. This chain joins TRBV7-6 and TRBJ1-1; D might be TRBD1 (6 bases). V dropped 1 base and J dropped 4 bases, with 13 bases sitting between them. The germline gives CDR1 SGHVS, CDR2 FNYEAQ. The CDR3 has 15 amino acids. The CDR3 region is CASSLEQGLVTEAFF. CDR3 nucleotides: TGTGCCAGCAGCTTAGAACAGGGCCTCGTCACTGAAGCTTTCTTT.

J is TRBJ2-3 and V is TRBV20-1; no clear D gene. The CDR3 consists of 14 residues. The V gene lost 3 bases and the J gene lost 0 bases, with 10 bases spanning the gap. Germline lookup yields CDR1 DFQATT and CDR2 SNEGSKA (reference sequence). As DNA, the CDR3 is TGCAGTGCTAGGCCGCCCCAGAGCACAGATACGCAGTATTTT. Translating it yields CSARPPQSTDTQYF.

This clonotype appeared many times. The rearrangement joins TRBV29-1 to TRBJ2-7, with a tentative D call TRBD2 (5 bases). The CDR3 runs to 11 residues. The germline CDR1 and CDR2 sequences are SQVTM and ANQGSEA. The CDR3: CSVEGGYEQYF. CDR3 DNA sequence: TGCAGTGTAGAGGGCGGCTACGAGCAGTACTTC.

V gene TRBV25-1 combines with J gene TRBJ1-2; D gene uncertain. V dropped 6 bases and J dropped 4 bases, with 6 bases sitting between them. Germline loops: CDR1 MGHDK, CDR2 SYGVNS. The CDR3 runs to 11 residues. This CDR3 reads CASREAYGYTF. The CDR3 DNA is TGTGCCAGCAGGGAGGCCTATGGCTACACCTTC.

The table lists this clonotype with a count of one. The junction departs from the called germline gene at one end, perhaps through a read error. The chain combines TRBV11-2 with TRBJ2-1; no clear D. Germline V lookup: CDR1 SGHAT, CDR2 FQNNGV. The CDR3 covers 15 residues. The CDR3 region has the DNA TGTGTCAGCAGCCCACCCGGCAGTTGGCACAATGAGCAGTTCTTC. Amino acid sequence: CVSSPPGSWHNEQFF. The variable domain in full, completed from reference TRBV11-2 and TRBJ2-1, reads EAGVAQSPRYKIIEKRQSVAFWCNPISGHATLYWYQQILGQGPKLLIQFQNNGVVDDSQLPKDRFSAERLKGVDSTLKIQPAKLEDSAVYLCVSSPPGSWHNEQFFGPGTRLTVL.

In its sample, this clonotype ranks as medium-sized. V gene TRBV24-1 combines with J gene TRBJ1-2; tentative D call: TRBD1 (6 bases). The CDR3 extends over 14 amino acids. The V end lost 8 bases, the J end lost 0 bases, and 12 bases lay between the germline ends. CDR1 KGHDR and CDR2 SFDVKD come from the germline V gene. The CDR3 DNA sequence: TGTGCCACCACTAGGACAGCCACTAACTATGGCTACACCTTC. Protein product: CATTRTATNYGYTF.